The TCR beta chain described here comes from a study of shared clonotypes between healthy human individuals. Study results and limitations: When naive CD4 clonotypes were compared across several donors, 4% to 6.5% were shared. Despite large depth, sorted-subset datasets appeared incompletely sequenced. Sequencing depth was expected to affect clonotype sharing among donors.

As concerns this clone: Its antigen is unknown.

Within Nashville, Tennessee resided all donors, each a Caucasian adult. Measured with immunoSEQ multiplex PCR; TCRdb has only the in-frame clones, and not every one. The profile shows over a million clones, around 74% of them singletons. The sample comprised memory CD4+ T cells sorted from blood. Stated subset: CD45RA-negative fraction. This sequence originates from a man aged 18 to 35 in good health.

CDR3 DNA sequence: TGCGCCAGCAGGGCAGGGGACTACAATGAGCAGTTCTTC. Protein sequence: CASRAGDYNEQFF. The chain combines TRBV5-1 with TRBJ2-1; D is perhaps TRBD1 (6 bases). The germline V and J ends were trimmed by 5 bases and 3 bases, with 9 bases remaining between them. CDR3 length: 13 amino acids. Germline CDR1 reads SGHRS; CDR2 reads YFSETQ.